Each of the 32 T cell receptor beta chains below was sequenced from the same sample in a study of regulatory T cells in long-lasting Graves disease. The sample's time point: persistent/refractory GD, antithyroid drugs over 5 years with positive TRAb. From RNA extracted from PBMCs, the TCR library was made. iRepertoire HTBI primers and Arm-PCR of CDR3 regions built TCR beta libraries. TCRdb re-called the multiplex PCR reads through MiXCR, storing one row per CDR3 protein. The profile shows 600,000 to 800,000 distinct CDR3 sequences, around 30% of them singletons. Sequencing was performed on peripheral blood mononuclear cells (PBMCs), taken when the disease was refractory, from a patient treated with antithyroid drugs. The receptor set was obtained from a female donor with Graves disease.

This clonotype was picked up a small number of times. V gene TRBV20-1 combines with J gene TRBJ2-7; D remains unclear. Germline V gives CDR1 DFQATT, CDR2 SNEGSKA (reference sequence). The CDR3 contains 11 residues. V was shortened by 3 bases and J by 3 bases, with 6 bases between the two germline ends. The CDR3 loop reads CSARTGYEQYF. CDR3 DNA: TGCAGTGCTAGGACGGGCTACGAGCAGTACTTC.

This clonotype was picked up many times. The chain links TRBV28 to TRBJ1-5, with 9 nucleotides matching TRBD1. Germline V gives CDR1 MDHEN, CDR2 SYDVKM. The CDR3 has 13 residues. V gave up 7 bases and J gave up 4 bases; unmatched junction bases: 2. The CDR3 is CASIGTGNQPQHF. Here the CDR3 DNA reads TGTGCCAGCATTGGGACAGGGAATCAGCCCCAGCATTTT.

The chain couples TRBV12-3 or TRBV12-4 to TRBJ2-2, with 7 bases identical to TRBD2. There are 18 residues in the CDR3. Trimming took 6 bases from V and 7 from J; bases not matched to a gene: 20. CDR3 residues: CASSQVWESGNHGGELFF. CDR3 nucleotide sequence: TGTGCCAGCAGCCAAGTTTGGGAAAGCGGGAACCATGGCGGGGAGCTGTTTTTT.

This clonotype was recorded many times. The DNA of the CDR3 is TGTGCTAGTGGCCACAGGGGCCTGGGAGAGACCCAGTACTTC. Translating gives CASGHRGLGETQYF. The rearrangement joins TRBV12-5 to TRBJ2-5; TRBD1 matches 7 bases. The CDR3 sequence is 14 residues long. Germline-derived CDR1 and CDR2 are LGHNT and FRNRAP. V was pared by 6 bases and J by 4 bases, with 8 bases of the junction left unmatched.

This clonotype has at least ten counts. The rearrangement joins TRBV12-3 or TRBV12-4 to TRBJ1-1; D remains ambiguous. V lost 0 bases and J 6 bases, leaving 5 bases between the germline ends. The CDR3 has 12 amino acids. DNA for the CDR3: TGTGCCAGCAGTTTAGCGACGGCTGAAGCTTTCTTT. It encodes CASSLATAEAFF.

This clonotype showed up many times. V is TRBV6-5 and J is TRBJ2-7; TRBD1 matches at 9 bases. The germline CDR1 and CDR2 sequences are MNHEY and SVGAGI. The CDR3 covers 14 residues. Unmatched junction bases numbered 2, after V lost 2 bases and J lost 3 bases. CDR3 protein: CASSYGTGNYEQYF. The CDR3 bases are TGTGCCAGCAGTTACGGGACAGGGAACTACGAGCAGTACTTC.

The chain employs TRBV11-2 and TRBJ2-1, with no clear D. CDR1 and CDR2 from the germline V gene are SGHAT and FQNNGV. The V end lost 5 bases, the J end lost 6 bases, and 11 bases lay between the germline ends. The CDR3 is 13 residues long. The CDR3 protein is CASSRATSNEQFF. For the CDR3, the DNA is TGTGCCAGCAGCAGGGCTACTTCCAATGAGCAGTTCTTC.

The gene calls are TRBV19 and TRBJ1-1; D ambiguous. Germline loops: CDR1 LNHDA, CDR2 SQIVND (reference sequence). The CDR3 spans 13 residues. Between the trimmed V and J ends, which lost 6 bases and 0 bases, there was a span of 8 bases. For the CDR3, the DNA is TGTGCCAGTAGGAAAAGCCTGAACACTGAAGCTTTCTTT. This translates into CASRKSLNTEAFF.

This clonotype was recorded at least ten times. The CDR3 is CASSYLYPSLKAGGRQGYTF. In DNA, the CDR3 is TGTGCCAGCAGTTATCTCTATCCTTCATTGAAGGCCGGGGGCCGACAGGGCTACACCTTC. This chain joins TRBV12-3 or TRBV12-4 and TRBJ1-2, with TRBD1 as a possible D gene (6 bases). The CDR3 is 20 residues long. V dropped 4 bases and J dropped 8 bases, with 35 bases sitting between them.

The gene calls are TRBV20-1 and TRBJ2-5, with D possibly matching TRBD1 (6 bases). Germline V gene data show CDR1 as DFQATT and CDR2 as SNEGSKA (reference sequence). V shed 5 bases and J shed 5 bases, with 15 bases lying between them. This CDR3 has 13 amino acids. This CDR3 is CSAPGPDRETQYF. CDR3 sequence (DNA): TGCAGTGCTCCCGGGCCTGACAGGGAGACCCAGTACTTC.

Note on this clonotype: Relative to the germline gene, one junction end is altered; a read error may explain this. V usage is TRBV12-3 or TRBV12-4 and J usage is TRBJ1-2; D is unresolved. The CDR3 runs to 13 residues. The CDR3 bases are TGTGCCAGCAGCCAGCCGCTGAACTATGGCTGCACCTTC. It is translated as CASSQPLNYGCTF.

CDR3 residues: CSVGDRDRAIYF. The CDR3 DNA reads as TGCAGCGTGGGGGACAGGGATCGGGCCATATATTTT. The chain is built from TRBV29-1 and TRBJ1-3; TRBD1 matches at 9 bases. CDR3 length: 12 residues. CDR1 and CDR2 from the germline V gene are SQVTM and ANQGSEA. With 6 bases clipped from V and 11 bases from J, the junction kept 8 bases outside the gene matches.

This chain connects TRBV6-1 to TRBJ1-2; tentatively, D is TRBD1 (6 bases). Deletions cut 6 bases from V and 6 bases from J, with 17 bases between. The germline V gene encodes CDR1 MNHNS and CDR2 SASEGT. This CDR3 is built from 14 residues. CDR3 nucleotides: TGTGCCAGCAGCCTTGCAGGGGAAGTTGATGGCTACACCTTC. This encodes CASSLAGEVDGYTF.

The rearrangement joins TRBV11-2 to TRBJ2-7; 12 nucleotides align to TRBD2. V trimming: 2 bases; J trimming: 3 bases; junction bases outside the gene matches: 11. CDR3 size: 18 residues. CDR1 and CDR2 (germline): SGHAT, FQNNGV. In DNA form, the CDR3 reads TGTGCCAGCAGCTTATACGGTCTCTCGACTAGCGGGAGCTACGAGCAGTACTTC. As protein: CASSLYGLSTSGSYEQYF.

The chain carries TRBV12-3 or TRBV12-4 and TRBJ1-3; 8 bases fit TRBD1. The CDR3 has 15 residues. V gave up 5 bases and J gave up 0 bases; unmatched junction bases: 3. The CDR3: CASSLDRGSGNTIYF. The CDR3 DNA reads as TGTGCCAGCAGTCTCGACAGGGGCTCTGGAAACACCATATATTTT.

The rearrangement joins TRBV24-1 to TRBJ1-4; no clear D gene. V shed 4 bases and J shed 7 bases, with 15 bases lying between them. This CDR3 region has 15 residues. The germline CDR1 and CDR2 sequences are KGHDR and SFDVKD. Here the CDR3 DNA reads TGTGCCACCAGTGACAGCAACGACAAGGCTGAAAAACTGTTTTTT. As protein: CATSDSNDKAEKLFF.

The chain couples TRBV10-2 to TRBJ1-2; TRBD1 aligns across 9 bases. Per germline, CDR1 WSHSY and CDR2 SAAADI. The CDR3 is 14 residues long. V lost 3 bases to trimming and J lost 2 bases; unmatched junction nucleotides: 1. In DNA form, the CDR3 reads TGCGCCAGCAGTGATACAGGGGGCAACTATGGCTACACCTTC. It translates to CASSDTGGNYGYTF.

A few counts support this clonotype. The chain couples TRBV7-8 to TRBJ1-1; 7 bases fit TRBD1. Germline CDR1 SGHVS, CDR2 FQNEAQ. CDR3 length: 13 residues. The V and J ends lost 5 bases and 11 bases, in that order; junction bases with no gene match: 11. Here the CDR3 DNA reads TGTGCCAGCAGCCCTGGACAGGAAGGGTGGGCTTTCTTT. Its translation is CASSPGQEGWAFF.

This chain connects TRBV20-1 to TRBJ1-1; the D gene is possibly TRBD1 (5 bases). The CDR3 has 13 residues. Between the trimmed V and J ends, which lost 5 bases and 8 bases, there was a span of 18 bases. Per the germline V gene, CDR1 is DFQATT and CDR2 is SNEGSKA (reference sequence). The chain's CDR3 is CSALSSGPREAFF. In nucleotides, the CDR3 is TGCAGTGCTCTGAGTTCAGGGCCGAGGGAAGCTTTCTTT.

This clonotype was observed a few times. The chain couples TRBV6-9 to TRBJ2-2; the D is unclear. The CDR3 sequence is 15 residues long. V was cut by 3 bases and J by 1 base, with 9 bases left in between. Germline CDR1 reads MNHGY; CDR2 reads SVAAGI. CDR3 loop: CASSYGLGNTGELFF. The CDR3 coding sequence is TGTGCCAGCAGTTACGGTCTGGGGAACACCGGGGAGCTGTTTTTT.

This chain joins TRBV6-2 or TRBV6-3 and TRBJ1-6; perhaps TRBD1 as D (6 bases). The CDR3 totals 16 residues. Germline V gene lookup returns CDR1 MNHEY and CDR2 SVGEGT. V gave up 3 bases and J gave up 4 bases, with 13 bases separating them. CDR3 coding DNA: TGTGCCAGCAGTTATGGACAGCCTAGATATAATTCACCCCTCCACTTT. Protein sequence: CASSYGQPRYNSPLHF.

This clonotype was picked up a small number of times. This chain joins TRBV5-1 and TRBJ1-1; D gene unclear. Deletions cut 7 bases from V and 3 bases from J, with 13 bases between. This CDR3 is built from 13 residues. Per germline, CDR1 SGHRS and CDR2 YFSETQ. The CDR3 protein is CASAWGGDTEAFF. CDR3 DNA: TGCGCCAGCGCGTGGGGTGGGGACACTGAAGCTTTCTTT.

A note on this clonotype: With a much larger clone just one base away, this may be a read error. The rearrangement joins TRBV2 to TRBJ1-1; D remains unclear. Germline V gene lookup returns CDR1 SNHLY and CDR2 FYNNEI. This CDR3 has 12 amino acids. V was trimmed by 9 bases and J by 1 base, leaving 9 bases between them. CDR3 amino acids: CASSITNTEAFF. The CDR3 DNA reads as TGTGCCAGTTCGATAACGAACACTGAAGCTTTCTTT.

The chain has TRBV20-1 and TRBJ2-3; the match to TRBD2 covers 12 bases. Trimming at V came to 0 bases and at J to 2 bases, leaving 12 bases not matched to a gene. CDR3 length: 19 residues. Germline assignment: CDR1 DFQATT and CDR2 SNEGSKA (reference sequence). Written as DNA, the CDR3 is TGCAGTGCTAGAGATAGGGGGGCTAGCGGGAGGGCCGACACAGATACGCAGTATTTT. Protein product: CSARDRGASGRADTDTQYF.

The V and J genes are TRBV12-3 or TRBV12-4 and TRBJ1-2, with D uncertain. V was shortened by 3 bases and J by 0 bases, with 11 bases between the two germline ends. The CDR3 spans 15 residues. CDR3 DNA sequence: TGTGCCAGCAGTTTTGGCAGGAGATCTAACTATGGCTACACCTTC. Translating gives CASSFGRRSNYGYTF.

This clonotype appeared once. The chain combines TRBV27 with TRBJ2-4, with D perhaps TRBD1 (5 bases). Trimming pared 2 bases from V and 3 bases from J, leaving 14 bases between. The CDR3 loop spans 16 amino acids. Germline V gene lookup returns CDR1 MNHEY and CDR2 SMNVEV (reference sequence). The CDR3: CASSLGSGKGKNIQYF. CDR3 sequence (DNA): TGTGCCAGCAGTTTAGGGTCAGGGAAAGGCAAAAACATTCAGTACTTC.

A note on this clonotype: Since a much larger clone is just one base distant, this may be a read error. The chain recombines TRBV6-1 with TRBJ1-2; no clear D gene. CDR3 length: 10 amino acids. V was pared by 4 bases and J by 7 bases, with 4 bases between. CDR1 is MNHNS and CDR2 is SASEGT in the germline V gene. In nucleotides, the CDR3 is TGTGCCAGCAGTGGAAGTGGCTACACCTTC. Its translation: CASSGSGYTF.

This sequence joins TRBV28 and TRBJ2-2; 11 bases map to TRBD2. With V trimmed by 4 bases and J by 1 base, 2 bases remained unmatched. The CDR3 is 16 residues long. Per the germline V gene, CDR1 is MDHEN and CDR2 is SYDVKM. The CDR3 region is CASSYGTSGNTGELFF. The CDR3 DNA is TGTGCCAGCAGTTATGGGACTAGCGGGAACACCGGGGAGCTGTTTTTT.

Comments on this clonotype: Possible read error: a much larger clone is one base away. Since no conserved phenylalanine or tryptophan closes the CDR3, a read error is the likely cause. V gene TRBV6-9 combines with J gene TRBJ2-7; either TRBD1 or TRBD2 may fit D (5 bases each). Germline V gene sequence: CDR1 MNHGY, CDR2 SVAAGI. V shed 3 bases and J shed 1 base, with 13 bases lying between them. This CDR3 spans 15 amino acids. This CDR3 is CASSYGTWGSYEQYL. CDR3 DNA sequence: TGTGCCAGCAGTTACGGGACCTGGGGGTCCTACGAGCAGTACCTC.

The chain uses TRBV30 and TRBJ1-1; D possibly corresponds to TRBD1 (5 bases). V shed 0 bases and J shed 4 bases, with 12 bases lying between them. The germline V gene encodes CDR1 GTSNPN and CDR2 SVGIG (reference sequence). The CDR3 covers 14 residues. The CDR3 DNA is TGTGCCTGGAGTGTAAGCGGGGGAGGCACTGAAGCTTTCTTT. This gives the protein CAWSVSGGGTEAFF.

There are many counts of this clonotype. J is TRBJ1-2 and V is TRBV28, with D possibly TRBD1 on 5 matching bases. The CDR3 has 15 residues. V gave up 5 bases and J gave up 4 bases, with 17 bases separating them. Looked up from germline, CDR1 is MDHEN and CDR2 is SYDVKM. The CDR3 bases are TGTGCCAGCAGTCCCACAGGCTCCGGGGGCTATGGCTACACCTTC. It encodes CASSPTGSGGYGYTF.

This clonotype was counted between two and nine times. The chain combines TRBV19 with TRBJ2-7; D possibly corresponds to TRBD2 (5 bases). There are 14 residues in the CDR3. Germline V gene data show CDR1 as LNHDA and CDR2 as SQIVND (reference sequence). Between the trimmed V and J ends, which lost 3 bases and 1 base, there was a span of 10 bases. The CDR3, as DNA: TGTGCCAGTAGTATCCGGCGCGGGTCCTACGAGCAGTACTTC. Its protein is CASSIRRGSYEQYF.